Presented here are 29 T cell receptor beta chains from one specimen sequenced in a study of cytomegalovirus exposure and HLA in healthy donors. Measured with immunoSEQ multiplex PCR; TCRdb has only the in-frame clones, and not every one. The sample has under 200,000 clones, 80% to 90% seen once; the top ten hold over 0.95%. The sequenced sample consisted of PBMCs. The origin of the receptors is a woman aged 25 to 39 in good health and CMV-seronegative.

V gene TRBV9 combines with J gene TRBJ2-2, with TRBD1 matching 9 bases. CDR1 and CDR2 from the germline V gene are SGDLS and YYNGEE. V lost 1 base and J lost 4; bases outside the gene matches: 8. CDR3 length: 17 amino acids. CDR3 region: CASSVTGGLEGTGELFF. The CDR3 DNA follows: TGTGCCAGCAGCGTAACAGGGGGCCTCGAGGGCACCGGGGAGCTGTTTTTT.

This clone appeared a few times. The chain is built from TRBV7-6 and TRBJ2-7, with 8 positions matching TRBD1. V lost 4 bases, J lost 1 base, and 3 bases stayed unmatched. Germline V gene lookup returns CDR1 SGHVS and CDR2 FNYEAQ. CDR3 length equals 14 residues. The CDR3 DNA is TGTGCCAGCAGCTCGTGGGACAGGTCCTACGAGCAGTACTTC. It yields the protein CASSSWDRSYEQYF.

The chain links TRBV7-3 to TRBJ2-1; D is unclear. Trimming shortened V by 2 bases and J by 10 bases, and 15 bases separated the two germline ends. From germline, CDR1 is SGHTA and CDR2 FQGTGA. There are 14 residues in the CDR3. In nucleotides, the CDR3 is TGTGCCAGCAGCTTAGTACCCTCAGGCCCCGAGCAGTTCTTC. Its protein product is CASSLVPSGPEQFF.

The CDR3 DNA follows: TGTGCCAGCACCCACCGGGACAGGGGAGACTATGGCTACACCTTC. This encodes CASTHRDRGDYGYTF. This chain joins TRBV6-5 and TRBJ1-2; 10 bases are shared with TRBD1. Per germline, CDR1 MNHEY and CDR2 SVGAGI. CDR3 length equals 15 residues. V gave up 7 bases and J gave up 3 bases; unmatched junction bases: 8.

The chain employs TRBV30 and TRBJ2-7; TRBD1 matches at 8 bases. The germline CDR1 and CDR2 sequences are GTSNPN and SVGIG (reference sequence). This CDR3 is 13 amino acids long. Losses at the gene ends were 2 bases for V and 5 bases for J; bases not matched to a gene: 5. As DNA, the CDR3 is TGTGCCTGGAGTCGGCAGGGGGCCCACGAGCAGTACTTC. It yields the protein CAWSRQGAHEQYF.

The chain uses TRBV2 and TRBJ2-1, with TRBD2 identical over 11 bases. The CDR3 runs 16 residues. Germline assignment: CDR1 SNHLY and CDR2 FYNNEI. V shed 5 bases and J 2 bases; nucleotides not matched to a gene: 5. In DNA, the CDR3 is TGTGCCAGCAGTCGTAGCGGGAGGGACACCTACAATGAGCAGTTCTTC. This encodes CASSRSGRDTYNEQFF. The full variable domain, with the rest looked up from reference TRBV2 and TRBJ2-1, is EPEVTQTPSHQVTQMGQEVILRCVPISNHLYFYWYRQILGQKVEFLVSFYNNEISEKSEIFDDQFSVERPDGSNFTLKIRSTKLEDSAMYFCASSRSGRDTYNEQFFGPGTRLTVL.

This chain uses TRBV10-1 with TRBJ2-7, with 8 bases identical to TRBD1. The junction had 5 bases not matched to a gene; V was cut back by 6 bases and J by 4 bases. The CDR3 spans 13 residues. From germline, CDR1 is WNHNN and CDR2 SYGVQD (reference sequence). The CDR3 DNA sequence: TGCGCCAGCAGCCCCGGGACAGGATACGAGCAGTACTTC. Translation: CASSPGTGYEQYF.

Note on this clone: The limits of the CDR3 on the DNA are not certain, so only TCRdb's listed CDR3 is given. V is TRBV19 and J is TRBJ1-2. The length of the CDR3 is 14 amino acids, counting both ends. CDR1 is LNHDA and CDR2 is SQIVND in the germline V gene (reference sequence). Here the CDR3 reads CASSILAGDRGYTF.

The chain recombines TRBV18 with TRBJ1-1; tentatively, D is TRBD1 (6 bases). CDR1 and CDR2 (germline): KGHSH, LQKENI. Trimming stripped 1 base from V and 0 bases from J, with 12 bases between. The CDR3 totals 16 residues. CDR3 bases: TGTGCCAGCTCACCACTCCCCCAGGGGATGAACACTGAAGCTTTCTTT. As protein: CASSPLPQGMNTEAFF.

The sample holds one count of this clone. This chain connects TRBV9 to TRBJ1-5; no clear D. This CDR3 comprises 13 residues. Deletions cut 0 bases from V and 4 bases from J, with 5 bases between. Germline V gene sequence: CDR1 SGDLS, CDR2 YYNGEE. CDR3 in DNA: TGTGCCAGCAGCGTAGCCGAGAATCAGCCCCAGCATTTT. It yields the protein CASSVAENQPQHF.

This rearrangement joins TRBV4-1 to TRBJ2-2; 7 nucleotides match TRBD1. Per the germline V gene, CDR1 is MGHRA and CDR2 is YSYEKL. The CDR3 runs 17 residues. V shed 3 bases and J 0 bases; nucleotides not matched to a gene: 7. The CDR3 DNA is TGCGCCAGCAGCCAGTCACAGGGGCGTCCGAACACCGGGGAGCTGTTTTTT. Protein product: CASSQSQGRPNTGELFF.

This chain connects TRBV6-6 to TRBJ2-2; 8 bases are shared with TRBD1. Germline assignment: CDR1 MNHNY and CDR2 SVGAGI (reference sequence). V shed 7 bases, J shed 1 base, and the junction held 5 bases outside the gene matches. The CDR3 consists of 15 residues. CDR3 DNA: TGTGCCAGCAAGATAGGGACAGGGAACACCGGGGAGCTGTTTTTT. It yields the protein CASKIGTGNTGELFF.

This clone was seen only once. This chain links TRBV10-3 with TRBJ1-5, with 9 nucleotides matching TRBD1. Germline-derived CDR1 and CDR2 are ENHRY and SYGVKD. The CDR3 covers 16 residues. Trimming cost V 0 bases and J 3 bases; bases outside gene matches: 3. As DNA, the CDR3 is TGTGCCATCAGTGAGTCGGGGACAGGGTCCAATCAGCCCCAGCATTTT. Translated: CAISESGTGSNQPQHF.

The chain links TRBV7-9 to TRBJ2-3, with TRBD1 as a possible D gene (5 bases). V lost 9 bases and J lost 0, with 7 bases in between. The CDR3 consists of 12 residues. Looked up from germline, CDR1 is SEHNR and CDR2 is FQNEAQ (reference sequence). The chain's CDR3 is CASGASTDTQYF. The DNA for the CDR3 is TGTGCCAGTGGGGCAAGCACAGATACGCAGTATTTT.

The chain uses TRBV9 and TRBJ1-5, with D unclear. CDR1 and CDR2 (germline): SGDLS, YYNGEE. Trimming took 0 bases from V and 4 from J, leaving 14 bases between them. This CDR3 has 16 residues. The CDR3 reads CASSVGGPSSNQPQHF. Written as DNA, the CDR3 is TGTGCCAGCAGCGTAGGCGGGCCTAGCTCGAATCAGCCCCAGCATTTT.

The V gene is TRBV6-6, the J gene TRBJ1-2, with 8 bases aligning to TRBD1. This CDR3 has 12 residues. The germline V gene encodes CDR1 MNHNY and CDR2 SVGAGI (reference sequence). The V segment lost 6 bases and the J segment 8 bases; nucleotides outside the gene matches: 5. This chain's CDR3 is CASRIGQGGYTF. CDR3 coding DNA: TGTGCCAGCAGAATAGGACAGGGCGGCTACACCTTC.

The CDR3 DNA follows: TGCGCCAGCACCCCCTTCGGGGGGGAAACTGAAGCTTTCTTT. Amino acid sequence: CASTPFGGETEAFF. V usage is TRBV5-1 and J usage is TRBJ1-1; TRBD1 might be the D (5 bases). Germline V gene sequence: CDR1 SGHRS, CDR2 YFSETQ. V gave up 6 bases and J gave up 5 bases, with 17 bases separating them. The CDR3 is 14 amino acids.

For this clone: Because the CDR3's place on the DNA is in doubt, the DNA is left out and the CDR3 is given as listed by TCRdb. The V call is TRBV21-1, the J call TRBJ2-1; TRBD1 was called by the table and not checked on the DNA. TRBV21-1 is a known pseudogene. The CDR3 spans 12 residues, counting both ends. CDR3 sequence reads: CASFGKGNEQFF.

The chain links TRBV9 to TRBJ1-2; no definite D call. Germline V gene lookup returns CDR1 SGDLS and CDR2 YYNGEE. The V and J ends lost 4 bases and 2 bases respectively, with 12 bases between them. The CDR3 consists of 14 residues. The CDR3 sequence is CASSLDFGNYGYTF. The CDR3 DNA sequence: TGTGCCAGCAGCTTGGACTTCGGGAACTATGGCTACACCTTC.

The chain couples TRBV2 to TRBJ2-2; 7 nucleotides align to TRBD1. The trim removed 7 bases at V and 2 bases at J, leaving 7 bases unmatched. The CDR3 contains 15 residues. Germline CDR1 and CDR2: SNHLY and FYNNEI. The CDR3 reads CASKVQGDNTGELFF. The CDR3 DNA is TGTGCCAGCAAGGTCCAGGGGGACAACACCGGGGAGCTGTTTTTT.

Remarks on this clone: The junction does not match germline at one end; this may be a read error. The chain joins TRBV11-3 to TRBJ2-7; D is possibly TRBD2 (6 bases). The V gene's germline CDR1 is SGHNT and CDR2 YENEEA. CDR3 length equals 16 residues. The CDR3 DNA reads as TGCCCCAGCCCAACCCTGGGGGGAGTCCTTACCTACGAGCAGTACTTC. Residues: CPSPTLGGVLTYEQYF.

This clone was seen more than once but under ten times. This rearrangement joins TRBV10-1 to TRBJ1-2, with 9 bases fitting TRBD1. There are 13 residues in the CDR3. Unmatched junction bases numbered 1, after V lost 4 bases and J lost 4 bases. Germline assignment: CDR1 WNHNN and CDR2 SYGVQD (reference sequence). CDR3 bases: TGCGCCAGCAGTGCACAGGGGGCCTATGGCTACACCTTC. Its translation is CASSAQGAYGYTF.

The gene calls are TRBV9 and TRBJ1-4; 8 positions agree with TRBD1. Germline CDR1 is SGDLS and CDR2 is YYNGEE. V lost 3 bases to trimming and J lost 4 bases; unmatched junction nucleotides: 5. CDR3 size: 15 residues. The CDR3 spells CASSDGTGDNEKLFF. The CDR3 DNA is TGTGCCAGCAGCGACGGGACAGGAGATAATGAAAAACTGTTTTTT.

The genes are TRBV28 and TRBJ2-1; 8 bases agree with TRBD2. J lost 7 bases, V lost 7 bases, and 3 bases had no gene match. Germline CDR1 is MDHEN and CDR2 is SYDVKM. The CDR3 sequence is 12 residues long. The CDR3 DNA sequence: TGTGCCAGCAACGGGGGGGTAAATGAGCAGTTCTTC. Protein sequence: CASNGGVNEQFF. The full variable domain, in which reference TRBV28 and TRBJ2-1 provide the parts outside the CDR3, is DVKVTQSSRYLVKRTGEKVFLECVQDMDHENMFWYRQDPGLGLRLIYFSYDVKMKEKGDIPEGYSVSREKKERFSLILESASTNQTSMYLCASNGGVNEQFFGPGTRLTVL.

The count of this clone is one. The J gene is TRBJ1-1, the V gene TRBV19; unclear D gene. Germline loops: CDR1 LNHDA, CDR2 SQIVND (reference sequence). V lost 8 bases to trimming and J lost 1 base, with 8 bases between them. The CDR3 has 12 amino acids. CDR3 bases: TGTGCCAGTGTGATCGGGAACACTGAAGCTTTCTTT. Protein sequence: CASVIGNTEAFF.

This clone was counted a single time. This sequence joins TRBV7-2 and TRBJ2-5, with 10 bases that match TRBD1. CDR3 size: 14 residues. Germline loops: CDR1 SGHTA, CDR2 FQGNSA. V gave up 4 bases and J gave up 5 bases; unmatched junction bases: 4. CDR3 DNA sequence: TGTGCCAGCAGCTCGACAGGGGGCTTGGAGACCCAGTACTTC. Translating gives CASSSTGGLETQYF.

The chain uses TRBV4-1 and TRBJ2-7; D is unclear. The V gene lost 3 bases and the J gene lost 2 bases, with 14 bases spanning the gap. The CDR3 extends over 15 amino acids. Germline CDR1 is MGHRA and CDR2 is YSYEKL. The CDR3 DNA reads TGCGCCAGCAGCCAGAACACCCTAGGCCCCTACGAGCAGTACTTC. Amino acids: CASSQNTLGPYEQYF.

This chain connects TRBV23-1 to TRBJ2-1; no definite D call. TRBV23-1 qualifies as an ORF whose function is uncertain. CDR3 length equals 13 residues. Trimming removed 0 bases at V and 15 bases at J, with 15 bases between. Here the CDR3 DNA reads TGCGCCAGCAGTCAATCCATCGGGTTCGTCACGTTCTTC. Encoded protein: CASSQSIGFVTFF.

The rearrangement joins TRBV25-1 to TRBJ1-2, with a weak D call TRBD1 (5 bases). V shed 7 bases and J shed 7 bases, with 16 bases lying between them. Per the germline V gene, CDR1 is MGHDK and CDR2 is SYGVNS. This CDR3 comprises 13 residues. As DNA, the CDR3 is TGTGCCAGCATGCAGGCCGCGGGGGGTGGCTACACCTTC. It translates to CASMQAAGGGYTF.